This record concerns one TCR beta chain sequence. The data derive from a study of cytomegalovirus exposure and HLA in healthy donors. Germline trimming cut 0 bases from V and 4 bases from J; bases unmatched to any gene: 12. Germline CDR1 GTSNPN, CDR2 SVGIG (reference sequence). The CDR3 covers 17 residues. Vbeta (60) and Jbeta (13) primers were used in the PCR. The repertoire was sequenced with immunoSEQ multiplex PCR; TCRdb's copy has only in-frame clones and lacks some. The sample has fewer than 250,000 clones, 75% to 80% seen once. Unrecorded immune exposures were likely, despite nominal health at sampling.

The source material was PBMCs. The chain has TRBV30 and TRBJ1-3, with 7 bases that match TRBD1. This clonotype was sampled from a male donor in good health and CMV-seronegative. In nucleotides, the CDR3 is TGTGCCTGGAGTGTACCCGGACAGGCCGCGTGGGGAAACACCATATATTTT. This translates into CAWSVPGQAAWGNTIYF.